This entry is about one TCR beta chain. The source of the sample is a study of blood T cell repertoires in COVID-19. Study background: COVID-19 samples collected from the United States, Italy and Spain covered acute and convalescent phases. PBMCs, B-cell-depleted T cells, or T cells were the source of the cDNA or gDNA that made up the material.

In the original analysis: Amplifying reference gene primers gave estimates of nucleated cell counts. Only in-frame clones appear in the TCRdb table, and some are missing; sequencing was by immunoSEQ multiplex PCR. That table supplies the V and J calls and clone size; D and trimming were determined from the DNA. Of around 250,000 clones listed, about 80% were seen once; the top ten hold 8% to 9.5%. The sample was peripheral blood. This sequence was found in a human donor in a cohort sampled during active COVID-19.

Here the CDR3 DNA reads TGTGCCAGCAGTTACGTCGGTAATGAGCAGTTCTTC. Its translation is CASSYVGNEQFF. The chain uses TRBV6-2 or TRBV6-3 and TRBJ2-1; D unclear. Trimming took off 2 bases at V and 7 bases at J, with 6 bases between the two ends. Looked up from germline, CDR1 is MNHEY and CDR2 is SVGEGT. The CDR3 runs 12 residues.